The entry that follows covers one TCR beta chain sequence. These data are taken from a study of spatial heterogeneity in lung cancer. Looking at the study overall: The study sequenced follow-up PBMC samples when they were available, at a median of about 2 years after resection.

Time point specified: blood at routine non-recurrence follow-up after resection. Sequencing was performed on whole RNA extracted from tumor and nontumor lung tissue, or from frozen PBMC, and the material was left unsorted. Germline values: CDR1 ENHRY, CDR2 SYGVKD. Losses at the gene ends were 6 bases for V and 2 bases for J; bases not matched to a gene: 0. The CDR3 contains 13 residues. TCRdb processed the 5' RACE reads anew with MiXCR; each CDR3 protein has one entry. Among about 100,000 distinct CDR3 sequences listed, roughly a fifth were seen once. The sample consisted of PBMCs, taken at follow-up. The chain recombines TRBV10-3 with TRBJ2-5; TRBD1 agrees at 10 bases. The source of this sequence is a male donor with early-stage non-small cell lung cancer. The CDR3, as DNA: TGTGCCATCAGGGGACAGGGGCAAGAGACCCAGTACTTC. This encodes CAIRGQGQETQYF.